The 32 T cell receptor beta chains below were found in one sample sequenced in a study of blood T cell repertoires in COVID-19. Measured with immunoSEQ multiplex PCR; TCRdb has only the in-frame clones, and not every one. The data hold roughly 250,000 clones, with 75% to 90% observed a single time. The sequencing input was peripheral blood. Receptor source: a man aged 60 to 75 who had recovered from COVID-19.

The chain has TRBV21-1 and TRBJ1-4; the table calls TRBD1, which could not be checked here. TRBV21-1 is assigned pseudogene status. There are 13 residues in the CDR3. CDR3 residues: CASWEGTNEKLFF. The DNA of the CDR3 is TGTGCCAGCTGGGAAGGGACAAATGAAAAACTGTTTTTT.

The V and J genes are TRBV7-9 and TRBJ1-2; 10 bases map to TRBD1. The length of the CDR3 is 14 residues. The germline CDR1 and CDR2 sequences are SEHNR and FQNEAQ (reference sequence). V shed 5 bases, J shed 6 bases, and the junction held 6 bases outside the gene matches. In nucleotides, the CDR3 is TGTGCCAGCAGCCGGGGACAGGGGTTCGATGGCTACACCTTC. Its translation is CASSRGQGFDGYTF.

This clone occurred once. The V gene is TRBV11-2, the J gene TRBJ2-1; D is perhaps TRBD2 (6 bases). The CDR3 runs 16 residues. Trimming took 6 bases from V and 6 from J, leaving 21 bases between them. CDR1 and CDR2 (germline): SGHAT, FQNNGV. The CDR3 DNA sequence: TGTGCCAGCAGTCTCGATTCGGGACTGGGTGGCAATGAGCAGTTCTTC. It translates to CASSLDSGLGGNEQFF.

This chain uses TRBV30 with TRBJ1-3; TRBD1 might be the D (5 bases). Trimming stripped 3 bases from V and 3 bases from J, with 15 bases between. Looked up from germline, CDR1 is GTSNPN and CDR2 is SVGIG (reference sequence). The CDR3 loop spans 15 amino acids. In DNA form, the CDR3 reads TGTGCCTGGAGGACGGGACTATCAATTGGAAACACCATATATTTT. Its protein product is CAWRTGLSIGNTIYF.

This chain joins TRBV5-1 and TRBJ1-1; D remains unclear. Germline CDR1 SGHRS, CDR2 YFSETQ. With 0 bases removed from V and 0 bases from J, the gap between germline ends came to 9 bases. The CDR3 runs to 15 residues. The CDR3 sequence: CASSLALTLNTEAFF. The CDR3 nucleotides read TGCGCCAGCAGCTTGGCCTTGACTCTGAACACTGAAGCTTTCTTT.

This clone was seen a handful of times. V gene TRBV15 combines with J gene TRBJ1-4, with 7 positions matching TRBD1. This CDR3 spans 16 amino acids. CDR1 LNHNV and CDR2 YYDKDF come from the germline V gene (reference sequence). The V segment lost 0 bases and the J segment 5 bases; nucleotides outside the gene matches: 6. The CDR3 sequence is CATSRDLQGQNEKLFF. The CDR3 bases are TGTGCCACCAGCAGAGATCTACAGGGGCAAAATGAAAAACTGTTTTTT.

The CDR3 DNA sequence: TGTGCCTGGAGTCCCGGGACAGGGAGGAGAGGTGAAGCTTTCTTT. This translates into CAWSPGTGRRGEAFF. The V gene is TRBV30, the J gene TRBJ1-1, with 9 bases aligning to TRBD1. V lost 2 bases to trimming and J lost 7 bases; unmatched junction nucleotides: 11. The length of the CDR3 is 15 residues. Looked up from germline, CDR1 is GTSNPN and CDR2 is SVGIG (reference sequence).

V usage is TRBV5-1 and J usage is TRBJ1-2; D is possibly TRBD1 (6 bases). Germline assignment: CDR1 SGHRS and CDR2 YFSETQ. The V and J ends lost 1 base and 9 bases respectively, with 19 bases between them. The CDR3 consists of 15 residues. As DNA, the CDR3 is TGCGCCAGCAGCTTGAGCGGGGGGCGAACTAGGAGCTACACCTTC. This encodes CASSLSGGRTRSYTF.

The gene calls are TRBV11-2 and TRBJ2-3; no firm D call. This CDR3 comprises 12 residues. The V end lost 3 bases, the J end lost 6 bases, and 7 bases lay between the germline ends. Germline loops: CDR1 SGHAT, CDR2 FQNNGV. The CDR3 nucleotides read TGTGCCAGCAGCTTTTCTAGGGATACGCAGTATTTT. Amino acids: CASSFSRDTQYF.

This clone was picked up one time. The gene calls are TRBV5-1 and TRBJ2-3; 11 bases are a match to TRBD2. This CDR3 comprises 16 residues. CDR1 is SGHRS, CDR2 YFSETQ, per germline. The V segment lost 4 bases and the J segment 4 bases; nucleotides outside the gene matches: 8. The CDR3 DNA is TGCGCCAGCAGCCAGGCCCTTAGCGGGGGGGCAGATACGCAGTATTTT. Its protein product is CASSQALSGGADTQYF.

This chain joins TRBV23-1 and TRBJ2-1; possibly TRBD2 for D (5 bases). TRBV23-1 is noted as an ORF with a role that remains uncertain. The CDR3 has 15 residues. Trimming removed 4 bases from V and 9 bases from J, with 19 bases in between. This chain's CDR3 is CASSPTSHSGSEQFF. In DNA, the CDR3 is TGCGCCAGCAGTCCCACGTCCCACTCGGGGAGTGAGCAGTTCTTC.

The chain uses TRBV13 and TRBJ2-5; D is possibly TRBD1 (6 bases). Germline V lookup: CDR1 PRHDT, CDR2 FYEKMQ (reference sequence). The CDR3 length is 14 residues. V was pared by 5 bases and J by 6 bases, with 16 bases between. The CDR3 nucleotides are TGTGCCAGCAGCGCCGGACAGAGTTCCCAGACCCAGTACTTC. Translated: CASSAGQSSQTQYF.

The CDR3 is CASSLSRTSGGARIQYF. CDR3 nucleotides: TGTGCCAGCAGTTTATCTAGGACTAGCGGGGGGGCAAGAATTCAGTACTTC. This chain joins TRBV27 and TRBJ2-4; 15 nucleotides line up with TRBD2. Germline-derived CDR1 and CDR2 are MNHEY and SMNVEV (reference sequence). The CDR3 contains 17 residues. V shed 0 bases, J shed 10 bases, and the junction held 7 bases outside the gene matches.

This chain uses TRBV27 with TRBJ2-2; possible D gene TRBD1, 5 bases. Trimming removed 2 bases from V and 1 base from J, with 11 bases in between. Germline V lookup: CDR1 MNHEY, CDR2 SMNVEV (reference sequence). The CDR3 is 16 amino acids. DNA of the CDR3: TGTGCCAGCAGTTTAAATTCAGGACAGAACACCGGGGAGCTGTTTTTT. Protein product: CASSLNSGQNTGELFF.

This chain uses TRBV9 with TRBJ2-2, with a possible D match to TRBD2 (5 bases). Germline V lookup: CDR1 SGDLS, CDR2 YYNGEE. This CDR3 spans 16 amino acids. Trimming cost V 3 bases and J 5 bases, with 17 bases left between them. CDR3 in DNA: TGTGCCAGCAGCGCCCGAGCGCAACGAGGGACCGGGGAGCTGTTTTTT. Amino acids: CASSARAQRGTGELFF.

V and J are TRBV15 and TRBJ2-4; 8 nucleotides agree with TRBD1. With 0 bases clipped from V and 1 base from J, the junction kept 5 bases outside the gene matches. The CDR3 is made up of 17 amino acids. Germline loops: CDR1 LNHNV, CDR2 YYDKDF (reference sequence). For the CDR3, the DNA is TGTGCCACCAGCAGAGATAAGGACAGGGCGGCCAAAAACATTCAGTACTTC. Translation gives CATSRDKDRAAKNIQYF. The whole variable domain, remainder taken from reference TRBV15 and TRBJ2-4, is DAMVIQNPRYQVTQFGKPVTLSCSQTLNHNVMYWYQQKSSQAPKLLFHYYDKDFNNEADTPDNFQSRRPNTSFCFLDIRSPGLGDTAMYLCATSRDKDRAAKNIQYFGAGTRLSVL.

The genes are TRBV19 and TRBJ2-6, with a weak D call TRBD2 (6 bases). The V and J ends lost 4 bases and 4 bases respectively, with 14 bases between them. CDR1 and CDR2 from the germline V gene are LNHDA and SQIVND (reference sequence). The CDR3 consists of 16 residues. CDR3 DNA sequence: TGTGCCAGTAGTACCAGAAACAGCGGGGGGGCCAACGTCCTGACTTTC. Translating gives CASSTRNSGGANVLTF. The entire variable domain, with the rest obtained from reference TRBV19 and TRBJ2-6, is as follows: DGGITQSPKYLFRKEGQNVTLSCEQNLNHDAMYWYRQDPGQGLRLIYYSQIVNDFQKGDIAEGYSVSREKKESFPLTVTSAQKNPTAFYLCASSTRNSGGANVLTFGAGSRLTVL.

This CDR3 is CASSLSLGGPGNQPQHF. In nucleotides, the CDR3 is TGTGCCAGCAGCTTATCGTTGGGAGGGCCTGGGAATCAGCCCCAGCATTTT. The genes are TRBV7-6 and TRBJ1-5; D unresolved. V dropped 2 bases and J dropped 4 bases, with 18 bases sitting between them. Germline assignment: CDR1 SGHVS and CDR2 FNYEAQ. The CDR3 is made up of 17 amino acids.

Remarks on this clone: Additional DNA sequences in this sample encode the identical CDR3. J is TRBJ1-3 and V is TRBV19; maybe TRBD1 (6 bases). This CDR3 region has 15 residues. V lost 6 bases to trimming and J lost 0 bases, with 12 bases between them. Germline CDR1 reads LNHDA; CDR2 reads SQIVND (reference sequence). The CDR3 loop reads CASRRQVFSGNTIYF. CDR3 DNA sequence: TGTGCCAGTAGGAGACAGGTCTTCTCTGGAAACACCATATATTTT.

V usage is TRBV7-9 and J usage is TRBJ1-5, with D possibly matching TRBD1 (5 bases). The V gene lost 5 bases and the J gene lost 2 bases, with 10 bases spanning the gap. The CDR3 is 14 amino acids. Germline loops: CDR1 SEHNR, CDR2 FQNEAQ (reference sequence). CDR3 loop: CASSGGGGNQPQHF. DNA of the CDR3: TGTGCCAGCAGCGGAGGAGGGGGCAATCAGCCCCAGCATTTT.

The chain links TRBV7-9 to TRBJ2-2; 7 bases align to TRBD1. V lost 5 bases to trimming and J lost 3 bases; unmatched junction nucleotides: 3. Germline V lookup: CDR1 SEHNR, CDR2 FQNEAQ (reference sequence). This CDR3 has 14 residues. CDR3 sequence (DNA): TGTGCCAGCAGCCCAACAGGGGACACCGGGGAGCTGTTTTTT. Protein product: CASSPTGDTGELFF.

The genes are TRBV12-5 and TRBJ1-6, with TRBD1 matching 8 bases. CDR3 length equals 16 residues. The germline V gene has CDR1 LGHNT and CDR2 FRNRAP. J was trimmed by 8 bases and V by 2 bases; bases with no gene match: 8. The DNA for the CDR3 is TGTGCTAGTGGTTTGCGCGGACAGGGTACCGATTCACCCCTCCACTTT. This sequence encodes CASGLRGQGTDSPLHF.

CDR3 nucleotide sequence: TGCGCCAGCAGCTTCCTAGCGGGGGGGCCAGGGACACACAATGAGCAGTTCTTC. Protein: CASSFLAGGPGTHNEQFF. The gene calls are TRBV5-1 and TRBJ2-1; 12 bases line up with TRBD2. Germline CDR1 and CDR2: SGHRS and YFSETQ. The CDR3 is 18 residues long. V shed 2 bases and J 5 bases; nucleotides not matched to a gene: 11.

This chain uses TRBV6-1 with TRBJ1-2; TRBD1 is a possible D gene (5 bases). Trimming removed 1 base from V and 2 bases from J, with 8 bases in between. The CDR3 is made up of 14 amino acids. Per the germline V gene, CDR1 is MNHNS and CDR2 is SASEGT. Here the CDR3 DNA reads TGTGCCAGCAGTGAAGGGGGCAGGAACTATGGCTACACCTTC. It codes for CASSEGGRNYGYTF.

This clone appeared once. The V and J genes are TRBV7-2 and TRBJ2-3, with a tentative D call TRBD1 (6 bases). V was pared by 4 bases and J by 0 bases, with 11 bases between. This CDR3 contains 15 residues. Germline V gene data show CDR1 as SGHTA and CDR2 as FQGNSA. The CDR3: CASSSQTGSTDTQYF. In DNA, the CDR3 is TGTGCCAGCAGCTCACAGACAGGTAGCACAGATACGCAGTATTTT.

This clone was found once. This chain links TRBV5-6 with TRBJ1-1; D is ambiguous. CDR3 length: 15 amino acids. The V and J ends lost 4 bases and 1 base respectively, with 14 bases between them. The germline V gene encodes CDR1 SGHDT and CDR2 YYEEEE. CDR3 residues: CASSQTTSPNTEAFF. The CDR3 DNA reads TGTGCCAGCAGCCAAACCACCAGTCCGAACACTGAAGCTTTCTTT.

The V gene is TRBV7-9, the J gene TRBJ2-2; D might be TRBD1 (6 bases). Trimming pared 5 bases from V and 7 bases from J, leaving 17 bases between. The CDR3 length is 15 residues. The germline V gene has CDR1 SEHNR and CDR2 FQNEAQ (reference sequence). In DNA, the CDR3 is TGTGCCAGCAGCCCGTCGGACAGTCCGTTCGGGGAGCTGTTTTTT. Protein product: CASSPSDSPFGELFF.

The J gene is TRBJ1-2, the V gene TRBV11-2, with a tentative D call TRBD1 (6 bases). Trimming removed 5 bases from V and 8 bases from J, with 15 bases in between. This CDR3 has 13 amino acids. Germline CDR1 reads SGHAT; CDR2 reads FQNNGV. CDR3 nucleotide sequence: TGTGCCAGCAGCCCGGCTCAGGGGCTCGGCTACACCTTC. It codes for CASSPAQGLGYTF.

In this sample, this clone turned up a few times. The chain links TRBV5-5 to TRBJ1-4; TRBD1 matches 9 bases. CDR1 and CDR2 (germline): SGHKS, YYEKEE (reference sequence). This CDR3 spans 16 amino acids. J gave up 3 bases and V 4 bases, and 7 bases lay outside the gene matches. This chain's CDR3 is CASSPGTGRPNEKLFF. In DNA form, the CDR3 reads TGTGCCAGCAGCCCAGGGACAGGGCGACCTAATGAAAAACTGTTTTTT.

J is TRBJ1-6 and V is TRBV19, with TRBD1 matching 9 bases. The V and J ends lost 8 bases and 8 bases, in that order; junction bases with no gene match: 4. The V gene's germline CDR1 is LNHDA and CDR2 SQIVND (reference sequence). CDR3 length equals 13 residues. The CDR3 nucleotides read TGTGCCAGTCGGGACAGGGTGGATTCACCCCTCCACTTT. Translating it yields CASRDRVDSPLHF.

This clone came up a few times. The V gene is TRBV4-2, the J gene TRBJ2-7; 7 bases agree with TRBD2. The CDR3 totals 14 residues. The germline V gene has CDR1 LGHNA and CDR2 YNFKEQ. J was trimmed by 4 bases and V by 3 bases; bases with no gene match: 6. The CDR3 DNA is TGTGCCAGCAGCCACCTAGCGGCCGATTACGAGCAGTACTTC. It codes for CASSHLAADYEQYF.

The chain links TRBV11-2 to TRBJ2-7; D is possibly TRBD2 (5 bases). Germline V gene sequence: CDR1 SGHAT, CDR2 FQNNGV. V was shortened by 4 bases and J by 2 bases, with 12 bases between the two germline ends. The CDR3 covers 14 residues. The CDR3 DNA sequence: TGTGCCAGCAGCTCCCGGGGTGGACCCTACGAGCAGTACTTC. It encodes CASSSRGGPYEQYF.